A selection of T cell receptor beta chains follows, all from one sample in a study of identical twins. From the 5' RACE reads, TCRdb called clonotypes with MiXCR, one entry per CDR3 protein. The data hold 1.5 million to 2 million distinct CDR3 sequences, with about 32% observed a single time. The specimen sequenced was cord blood. These TCRs come from a newborn girl in good health. Both conserved end residues are part of each CDR3. A D gene is named only where the DNA matches it firmly. Rows may omit the clone size; those that give it use once, few, many or a size class.

clone_size j_call d_call v_call cdr3_nt cdr3_aa
few TRBJ2-7 NA TRBV6-6 TGTGCCAGCAGTTACTCCAGCGCGTACAATGAGCAGTACTTC CASSYSSAYNEQYF
once TRBJ1-2 NA TRBV12-3/TRBV12-4 TGTGCCAACAGTTTAGCGGGGGGTGAGAACTATGGCTACACCTTC CANSLAGGENYGYTF
few TRBJ2-5 NA TRBV6-5 TGTGCCAGCAGTTACTCACGGACCCAGTACTTC CASSYSRTQYF
few TRBJ2-7 NA TRBV14 TGTGCCAGCAGCCGGGCGAACCGGGCTCTCGACGAGCAGTACTTC CASSRANRALDEQYF
NA TRBJ2-7 NA TRBV7-9 TGTGCCAGCAGCTTAAGTCACAGGCACGAGCAGTACTTC CASSLSHRHEQYF
few TRBJ1-4 TRBD1 TRBV6-6 TGTGCCAGCAGTCGGACAGGGGCGGAAAAACTGTTTTTT CASSRTGAEKLFF
many TRBJ2-1 TRBD1 TRBV10-3 TGTGCCATCAGTGAGTCCGGGACAGGGGGCAATGAGCAGTTCTTC CAISESGTGGNEQFF
NA TRBJ2-1 NA TRBV2 TGTGCCAGCAGTGAAGCGGTAGTAAGCTCCTACAATGAGCAGTTCTTC CASSEAVVSSYNEQFF
NA TRBJ1-1 NA TRBV9 TGTGCCAGCAGCCCTCCAACTTCCTCCGACAGGCCGGCTTTCTTT CASSPPTSSDRPAFF
few TRBJ2-5 NA TRBV12-3/TRBV12-4 TGTGCCAGCAGCCCCGGACCCGGGATGGGAGAGACCCAGTACTTC CASSPGPGMGETQYF
NA TRBJ1-2 NA TRBV4-1 TGCGCCAGCAGCCAATTGAACAGGGCCGAATATGGCTACACCTTC CASSQLNRAEYGYTF
NA TRBJ1-2 TRBD1 TRBV7-8 TGTGCCAGCAGCCCCCGGACAGGGGTGGGGTATGGCTACACCTTC CASSPRTGVGYGYTF
NA TRBJ1-1 NA TRBV15 TGTGCCACCAGCGTTTGGGGGGGGACTGAAGCTTTCTTT CATSVWGGTEAFF
few TRBJ1-4 TRBD1 TRBV10-3 TGTGCCATCAGTGAGAAAGGGGGCGGTGAAAAACTGTTTTTT CAISEKGGGEKLFF
NA TRBJ2-7 NA TRBV27 TGTGCCAGCAATCGGTCCGACAGGCTCTACGAGCAGTACTTC CASNRSDRLYEQYF
NA TRBJ2-4 TRBD2 TRBV28 TGTGCCAGCAGTCCGGGACTAGCGGCTGGGATAGCCAAAAACATTCAGTACTTC CASSPGLAAGIAKNIQYF
NA TRBJ2-3 NA TRBV7-2 TGTGCCAGCACCAGAGGGCGGGGAGCAGATACGCAGTATTTT CASTRGRGADTQYF
NA TRBJ1-1 TRBD1 TRBV27 TGTGCCAGCAGTTCCGACTTGACAGGGCTGAACACTGAAGCTTTCTTT CASSSDLTGLNTEAFF
NA TRBJ1-3 NA TRBV15 TGTGCCACCAGCAGAGTTGGGGGTGGAAACACCATATATTTT CATSRVGGGNTIYF
few TRBJ2-7 NA TRBV20-1 TGCAGTGCTAACGACAGGTCCTACGAGCAGTACTTC CSANDRSYEQYF
many TRBJ2-1 TRBD2 TRBV3-1 TGTGCCAGCAGCATTAGCGGGGGGGCCGACCACAATGAGCAGTTCTTC CASSISGGADHNEQFF
few TRBJ2-4 NA TRBV4-1 TGCGCCAGCAGCCAAGATGGGTGGGCGGCCAAAAACATTCAGTACTTC CASSQDGWAAKNIQYF
NA TRBJ2-1 TRBD2 TRBV3-1 TGTGCCAGCAGCCAGGAGGGACTAATGGCCTACAATGAGCAGTTCTTC CASSQEGLMAYNEQFF
few TRBJ1-5 NA TRBV20-1 TGCAGTGCCTACGGAGGGGGAAATCAGCCCCAGCATTTT CSAYGGGNQPQHF
few TRBJ2-3 TRBD2 TRBV2 TGTGCCAGCAGTGGTATTCCGGGACTAGCGGGAGCAGATACGCAGTATTTT CASSGIPGLAGADTQYF
NA TRBJ2-1 NA TRBV2 TGTGCCAGCAGTGAGAGATCCCCAGGCAATGAGCAGTTCTTC CASSERSPGNEQFF
NA TRBJ1-5 NA TRBV10-3 TGTGCCATCAGTGAGGGGGGGGGCCAGCCCCAGCATTTT CAISEGGGQPQHF
NA TRBJ2-7 NA TRBV10-3 TGTGCCATTAGTGCCCGACAGGTCTCCTACAATGAGCAGTACTTC CAISARQVSYNEQYF
NA TRBJ1-1 TRBD1 TRBV29-1 TGCAGCGCCCCGGGACAGCGCATGAACACTGAAGCTTTCTTT CSAPGQRMNTEAFF
few TRBJ1-1 TRBD1 TRBV20-1 TGCAGTGCTAGTAGGTCACAGGGGATCACTGAAGCTTTCTTT CSASRSQGITEAFF
many TRBJ1-2 NA TRBV14 TGTGCCAGCAGCCAAGGGACAGTCTATGGCTACACCTTC CASSQGTVYGYTF
NA TRBJ2-1 NA TRBV10-3 TGTGCCTTTCGCGAGCAGTTAGGGAATGAGCAGTTCTTC CAFREQLGNEQFF
NA TRBJ2-5 TRBD2 TRBV12-3/TRBV12-4 TGTGCCAGCAGTTATGGGGGGGGGGTAGAGACCCAGTACTTC CASSYGGGVETQYF
few TRBJ2-7 NA TRBV20-1 TGCAGTGCTAGTACCGGGATGCCCTACGAGCAGTACTTC CSASTGMPYEQYF
NA TRBJ1-5 TRBD1 TRBV20-1 TGCAGTGCCGAGGACAGGGCGAAACAGCCCCAGCATTTT CSAEDRAKQPQHF
few TRBJ2-7 TRBD1 TRBV27 TGTGCCAGCAGCCCAACCGGGACAGAAGCCTACGAGCAGTACTTC CASSPTGTEAYEQYF
many TRBJ2-3 TRBD2 TRBV5-1 TGCGCCAGCAGCTGGGGGACTAGCGGGAGACGTGATACGCAGTATTTT CASSWGTSGRRDTQYF
few TRBJ1-5 NA TRBV20-1 TGCAGTGCACCTCTACAGGGCCTAGATAATCAGCCCCAGCATTTT CSAPLQGLDNQPQHF
few TRBJ1-2 NA TRBV6-1 TGTGCCAGCACCCGGGTGAGCTATGGCTACACCTTC CASTRVSYGYTF
NA TRBJ2-4 NA TRBV28 TGTACCAGCAGTTCGGGACACCATCTAGCCAAAAACATTCAGTACTTC CTSSSGHHLAKNIQYF
NA TRBJ2-3 TRBD2 TRBV11-1 TGTGCCAGCAGCCCGAAAACCGGGACTAGTCTCTCAGATACGCGGTATTTT CASSPKTGTSLSDTRYF
NA TRBJ2-1 TRBD2 TRBV12-3/TRBV12-4 TGTGCCAGCAGTTTAGGTAGCGGGAGTGTGGGTGAGCAGTTCTTC CASSLGSGSVGEQFF
few TRBJ2-7 NA TRBV20-1 TGCAGTGCTAGAGTAAATGGCGGGGGCCCCTACGAGCAGTACTTC CSARVNGGGPYEQYF
few TRBJ2-5 NA TRBV5-1 TGCGCCAGCAGCTTAGACGGCACGAAGACCCAGTACTTC CASSLDGTKTQYF
NA TRBJ2-5 NA TRBV6-2/TRBV6-3 TGTGCCAGCAGTTACTCGTCGTTCGTACAAGAGACCCAGTACTTC CASSYSSFVQETQYF
NA TRBJ1-2 NA TRBV27 TGTGCCAGCAGTTTAGTGGGGCAGGGAGGTAACTATGGCTACACCTTC CASSLVGQGGNYGYTF
NA TRBJ2-3 TRBD2 TRBV11-2 TGTGCCAGCAGCCCCCAGACTAGCCGCACAGATACGCAGTATTTT CASSPQTSRTDTQYF
NA TRBJ2-2 NA TRBV20-1 TGCAGTGCTAGCCACAGGACCGGGGAGCTGTTTTTT CSASHRTGELFF
NA TRBJ2-1 TRBD1 TRBV9 TGTGCCAGCAGCGTAGCGTCTGGGACAGGGGGCTACAATGAGCAGTTCTTC CASSVASGTGGYNEQFF
NA TRBJ2-2 NA TRBV25-1 TGTGCCAGCTCGACCTGGGGCGCGGGCACCGGGGAGCTGTTTTTT CASSTWGAGTGELFF
few TRBJ2-7 NA TRBV18 TGTGCCAGCTCACCAATAATCCGGGACGGCTCCTACGAGCAGTACTTC CASSPIIRDGSYEQYF
NA TRBJ1-2 NA TRBV6-1 TGTGCCAGCAGTGAAGTGCAGAATCGGGATGGCTACACCTTC CASSEVQNRDGYTF
NA TRBJ2-1 TRBD1 TRBV20-1 TGCAGTGGGGACAGGGACCACAATGAGCAGTTCTTC CSGDRDHNEQFF